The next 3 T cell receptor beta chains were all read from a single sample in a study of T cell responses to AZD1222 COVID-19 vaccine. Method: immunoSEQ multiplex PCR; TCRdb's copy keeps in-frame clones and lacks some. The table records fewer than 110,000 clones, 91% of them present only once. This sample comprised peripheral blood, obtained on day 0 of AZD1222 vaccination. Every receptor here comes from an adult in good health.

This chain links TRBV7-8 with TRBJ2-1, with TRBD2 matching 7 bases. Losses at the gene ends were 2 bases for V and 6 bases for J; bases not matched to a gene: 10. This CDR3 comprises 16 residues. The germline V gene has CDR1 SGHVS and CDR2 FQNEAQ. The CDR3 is CASSLYSGGGANEQFF. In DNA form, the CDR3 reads TGTGCCAGCAGCTTATATTCGGGGGGAGGTGCCAATGAGCAGTTCTTC.

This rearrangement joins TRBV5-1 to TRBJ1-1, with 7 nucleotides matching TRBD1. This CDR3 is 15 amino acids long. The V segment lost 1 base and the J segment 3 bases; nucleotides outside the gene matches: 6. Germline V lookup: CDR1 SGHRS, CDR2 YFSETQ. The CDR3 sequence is CASSLFPRGDTEAFF. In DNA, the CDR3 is TGCGCCAGCAGCTTGTTCCCCAGGGGGGACACTGAAGCTTTCTTT.

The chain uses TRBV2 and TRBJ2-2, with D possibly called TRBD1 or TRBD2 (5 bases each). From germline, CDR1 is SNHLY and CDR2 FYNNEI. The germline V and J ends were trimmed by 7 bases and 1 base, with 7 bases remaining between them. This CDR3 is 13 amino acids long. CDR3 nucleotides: TGTGCCAGCAAGGGACGGAACACCGGGGAGCTGTTTTTT. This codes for CASKGRNTGELFF. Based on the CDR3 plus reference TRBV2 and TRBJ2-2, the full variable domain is EPEVTQTPSHQVTQMGQEVILRCVPISNHLYFYWYRQILGQKVEFLVSFYNNEISEKSEIFDDQFSVERPDGSNFTLKIRSTKLEDSAMYFCASKGRNTGELFFGEGSRLTVL.